This TCR beta chain came from a study of T cells in pancreatic ductal adenocarcinoma. Notes on the study in general: The resected cohort was biased toward the minority with early-stage disease.

The V gene's germline CDR1 is MDHEN and CDR2 SYDVKM. This CDR3 has 14 residues. V gave up 8 bases and J gave up 8 bases, with 18 bases separating them. Surgery without prior neoadjuvant therapy was the treatment of the selected pancreatic ductal adenocarcinoma patients. Sequencing used immunoSEQ multiplex PCR; TCRdb keeps in-frame clones, though not all of them. The sample consists of approximately 5,000 clones, more than 70% of them appearing once. Comments on this clone: Its target is not known.

V is TRBV28 and J is TRBJ1-4, with D unclear. This clonotype was sampled from a human donor with pancreatic ductal adenocarcinoma. The sample consisted of pancreatic tumor tissue. The DNA of the CDR3 is TGTGCCAGCCGACCCCACAGAAGGTACGAAAAACTGTTTTTT. Translating gives CASRPHRRYEKLFF.